Presented here are 25 T cell receptor beta chains from one specimen sequenced in a study of T cell changes during pregnancy in multiple sclerosis. TCRdb keeps only in-frame clones here, not all; method: immunoSEQ multiplex PCR. This table has more than 65,000 clones, 90% to 95% appearing once. The sequences come from peripheral blood, collected in the second trimester of pregnancy. All receptors come from a female donor with multiple sclerosis, enrolled in a pregnancy study.

This rearrangement joins TRBV25-1 to TRBJ2-1, with D hard to call. The germline gives CDR1 MGHDK, CDR2 SYGVNS. With 2 bases removed from V and 4 bases from J, the gap between germline ends came to 3 bases. There are 12 residues in the CDR3. Here the CDR3 reads CASSEHYNEQFF. CDR3 in DNA: TGTGCCAGCAGTGAACATTACAATGAGCAGTTCTTC.

The CDR3 is CASNPRDNTEAFF. The CDR3 DNA is TGTGCCAGCAACCCGAGGGATAACACTGAAGCTTTCTTT. The rearrangement links TRBV6-6 to TRBJ1-1; the D is unclear. The CDR3 length is 13 residues. CDR1 and CDR2 (germline): MNHNY, SVGAGI (reference sequence). V lost 7 bases, J lost 2 bases, and 11 bases lay in between.

The V and J genes are TRBV19 and TRBJ2-5; 9 bases match TRBD2. Trimming cost V 6 bases and J 3 bases; bases outside gene matches: 8. The CDR3 has 15 amino acids. The germline gives CDR1 LNHDA, CDR2 SQIVND (reference sequence). The CDR3 loop reads CASRASGVFEETQYF. The CDR3 bases are TGTGCCAGTAGGGCTAGCGGGGTGTTTGAAGAGACCCAGTACTTC.

The CDR3, as DNA: TGTGCCAGTACGGGACAGGAGGGCTACACCTTC. This translates into CASTGQEGYTF. The chain has TRBV6-1 and TRBJ1-2, with TRBD1 identical over 8 bases. The CDR3 is 11 amino acids. V trimming: 9 bases; J trimming: 8 bases; junction bases outside the gene matches: 5. In germline, CDR1 is MNHNS, CDR2 SASEGT.

This clone is a singleton in its sample. The chain uses TRBV21-1 and TRBJ2-7; the table assigns TRBD1, which was not confirmed against the DNA. TRBV21-1 is marked as a pseudogene. The CDR3 is 16 amino acids. The CDR3 loop reads CASSKFTGGPSYEQYF. CDR3 sequence (DNA): TGTGCCAGCAGCAAATTCACAGGGGGACCTTCCTACGAGCAGTACTTC.

The V and J genes are TRBV28 and TRBJ1-5; a possible D gene is TRBD1 (6 bases). The CDR3 is 16 residues long. The V and J ends lost 5 bases and 1 base respectively, with 15 bases between them. Germline V CDR1 and CDR2: MDHEN, SYDVKM. Here the CDR3 reads CASSGVGRGSNQPQHF. The CDR3 nucleotides read TGTGCCAGCAGTGGGGTCGGCAGGGGAAGCAATCAGCCCCAGCATTTT.

This chain joins TRBV29-1 and TRBJ1-2; 9 positions match TRBD1. CDR1 SQVTM and CDR2 ANQGSEA come from the germline V gene. With 6 bases clipped from V and 5 bases from J, the junction kept 10 bases outside the gene matches. This CDR3 region has 14 residues. The CDR3 DNA follows: TGCAGCGTCGCCGGGACAGGGTCCTCGTATGGCTACACCTTC. It codes for CSVAGTGSSYGYTF.

This clone occurred a few times. The chain is built from TRBV7-2 and TRBJ2-7, with 13 bases matching TRBD2. This CDR3 region has 15 residues. Germline CDR1 reads SGHTA; CDR2 reads FQGNSA. V lost 4 bases to trimming and J lost 0 bases; unmatched junction nucleotides: 0. The DNA for the CDR3 is TGTGCCAGCAGCTGGACTAGCGGGGGCTCCTACGAGCAGTACTTC. Its protein product is CASSWTSGGSYEQYF. The full variable domain, its missing parts supplied by reference TRBV7-2 and TRBJ2-7, is GAGVSQSPSNKVTEKGKDVELRCDPISGHTALYWYRQSLGQGLEFLIYFQGNSAPDKSGLPSDRFSAERTGGSVSTLTIQRTQQEDSAVYLCASSWTSGGSYEQYFGPGTRLTVT.

The chain couples TRBV12-5 to TRBJ1-5; D call uncertain. CDR3 length equals 15 residues. The germline V and J ends were trimmed by 2 bases and 2 bases, with 10 bases remaining between them. Germline CDR1 LGHNT, CDR2 FRNRAP. DNA of the CDR3: TGTGCTAGTGGTTTGCCCAAAGGAGGCAATCAGCCCCAGCATTTT. Encoded protein: CASGLPKGGNQPQHF. Complete variable domain (other parts from reference TRBV12-5 and TRBJ1-5): DARVTQTPRHKVTEMGQEVTMRCQPILGHNTVFWYRQTMMQGLELLAYFRNRAPLDDSGMPKDRFSAEMPDATLATLKIQPSEPRDSAVYFCASGLPKGGNQPQHFGDGTRLSIL.

This chain links TRBV6-1 with TRBJ2-7, with D possibly TRBD2 on 6 matching bases. This CDR3 spans 14 amino acids. The germline CDR1 and CDR2 sequences are MNHNS and SASEGT. The V end was cut by 5 bases, the J end by 3 bases, with 14 bases between. The DNA for the CDR3 is TGTGCCAGCAGTATCCATGGGGACTTCTACGAGCAGTACTTC. Its protein is CASSIHGDFYEQYF.

The rearrangement uses TRBV18 and TRBJ1-2, with no clear D. Germline V lookup: CDR1 KGHSH, CDR2 LQKENI. Trimming took 2 bases from V and 2 from J, leaving 12 bases between them. This CDR3 spans 15 amino acids. The CDR3 nucleotides read TGTGCCAGCTCACCAAGCCCACCGCCCAACTATGGCTACACCTTC. Its translation: CASSPSPPPNYGYTF.

V and J are TRBV4-1 and TRBJ1-4; D uncertain. Trimming took off 1 base at V and 7 bases at J, with 7 bases between the two ends. Germline V CDR1 and CDR2: MGHRA, YSYEKL. The CDR3 is 13 residues long. CDR3: CASSQVRVEKLFF. CDR3 coding DNA: TGCGCCAGCAGCCAAGTGCGAGTTGAAAAACTGTTTTTT.

The V gene is TRBV5-4, the J gene TRBJ2-3; the D gene is possibly TRBD1 (6 bases). V was trimmed by 0 bases and J by 6 bases, leaving 8 bases between them. The germline gives CDR1 SGHNT, CDR2 YYREEE (reference sequence). The CDR3 covers 13 residues. Here the CDR3 DNA reads TGTGCCAGCAGCTTGGGGCAGGGGGATACGCAGTATTTT. Its protein is CASSLGQGDTQYF. The variable domain in full, with the rest retrieved from reference TRBV5-4 and TRBJ2-3, is ETGVTQSPTHLIKTRGQQVTLRCSSQSGHNTVSWYQQALGQGPQFIFQYYREEENGRGNFPPRFSGLQFPNYSSELNVNALELDDSALYLCASSLGQGDTQYFGPGTRLTVL.

The rearrangement uses TRBV10-2 and TRBJ1-2; unclear D gene. The CDR3 extends over 13 amino acids. Trimming removed 0 bases at V and 5 bases at J, with 7 bases between. Germline V gives CDR1 WSHSY, CDR2 SAAADI. The DNA of the CDR3 is TGCGCCAGCAGTGAGTCTCGGGTTTATGGCTACACCTTC. Its translation: CASSESRVYGYTF.

The chain joins TRBV6-1 to TRBJ1-1, with 12 bases aligning to TRBD1. Germline V lookup: CDR1 MNHNS, CDR2 SASEGT. V lost 7 bases to trimming and J lost 2 bases; unmatched junction nucleotides: 5. This CDR3 spans 15 amino acids. The CDR3 nucleotides are TGTGCCAGCAAGGGACAGGGGGCTACAAACACTGAAGCTTTCTTT. It translates to CASKGQGATNTEAFF.

The chain has TRBV5-5 and TRBJ2-7, with D tentatively TRBD2 (6 bases). Germline CDR1 and CDR2: SGHKS and YYEKEE (reference sequence). This CDR3 is built from 14 residues. V lost 0 bases and J lost 3, with 10 bases in between. DNA for the CDR3: TGTGCCAGCAGCTTGGCCGAGGGACTCTACGAGCAGTACTTC. It encodes CASSLAEGLYEQYF.

This clone has a single count. The chain combines TRBV5-1 with TRBJ2-3; possible D gene TRBD2, 7 bases. Trimming took off 1 base at V and 6 bases at J, with 9 bases between the two ends. Germline V gene data show CDR1 as SGHRS and CDR2 as YFSETQ. CDR3 length equals 13 residues. CDR3 region: CASSLRGADTQYF. The CDR3 coding sequence is TGCGCCAGCAGCTTGCGGGGGGCGGATACGCAGTATTTT.

V gene TRBV4-3 combines with J gene TRBJ2-7; 10 positions agree with TRBD2. The CDR3 has 15 amino acids. With V trimmed by 4 bases and J by 3 bases, 6 bases remained unmatched. Germline CDR1 and CDR2: LGHNA and YSLEER. Here the CDR3 reads CASSRQREGRYEQYF. The DNA for the CDR3 is TGCGCCAGCAGCCGTCAGCGGGAGGGCCGCTACGAGCAGTACTTC.

The chain joins TRBV18 to TRBJ1-1; D ambiguous. The germline CDR1 and CDR2 sequences are KGHSH and LQKENI. Trimming left V 1 base short and J 1 base short, with 19 bases between. This CDR3 region has 18 residues. The CDR3 DNA sequence: TGTGCCAGCTCACCACTGAGCAGGTCGACATCCCGGAACACTGAAGCTTTCTTT. This translates into CASSPLSRSTSRNTEAFF.

V is TRBV5-1 and J is TRBJ2-6, with D hard to call. The CDR3 has 14 residues. CDR1 and CDR2 (germline): SGHRS, YFSETQ. V lost 0 bases, J lost 3 bases, and 4 bases lay in between. The CDR3 bases are TGCGCCAGCAGCTTGGCCTTTGGGGCCAACGTCCTGACTTTC. Amino acids: CASSLAFGANVLTF.

The rearrangement links TRBV6-1 to TRBJ1-2, with D possibly matching TRBD1 (5 bases). CDR1 and CDR2 (germline): MNHNS, SASEGT. The CDR3 covers 15 residues. V dropped 0 bases and J dropped 4 bases, with 12 bases sitting between them. CDR3 sequence: CASSEADIGFYGYTF. The CDR3 DNA is TGTGCCAGCAGTGAAGCGGACATAGGTTTCTATGGCTACACCTTC.

This chain uses TRBV5-1 with TRBJ2-7; D might be TRBD2 (6 bases). The germline V gene encodes CDR1 SGHRS and CDR2 YFSETQ. V gave up 3 bases and J gave up 5 bases, with 18 bases separating them. The CDR3 is 15 residues long. For the CDR3, the DNA is TGCGCCAGCAGCTCCGGGACTGCTTTATTCCACGAGCAGTACTTC. Translated: CASSSGTALFHEQYF.

J is TRBJ1-1 and V is TRBV27; D gene ambiguous. Looked up from germline, CDR1 is MNHEY and CDR2 is SMNVEV (reference sequence). V was shortened by 5 bases and J by 4 bases, with 14 bases between the two germline ends. This CDR3 contains 14 residues. DNA for the CDR3: TGTGCCAGCAGTATGACTCCGCGTCGCACTGAAGCTTTCTTT. This encodes CASSMTPRRTEAFF.

This clone is a singleton in its sample. The V call is TRBV18, the J call TRBJ2-3, with 8 bases fitting TRBD2. Germline V lookup: CDR1 KGHSH, CDR2 LQKENI. The junction had 7 bases not matched to a gene; V was cut back by 2 bases and J by 6 bases. The CDR3 consists of 15 residues. The CDR3 DNA follows: TGTGCCAGCTCACCATTCGGGGGGGTTGCGGATACGCAGTATTTT. This codes for CASSPFGGVADTQYF.

The chain recombines TRBV13 with TRBJ1-1, with 8 bases fitting TRBD1. The V gene end was trimmed by 6 bases and the J gene end by 4 bases; junction bases not matched to a gene: 7. The CDR3 covers 14 residues. Germline V gene lookup returns CDR1 PRHDT and CDR2 FYEKMQ (reference sequence). CDR3 amino acids: CASRSGGLSTEAFF. The DNA of the CDR3 is TGTGCCAGCAGATCAGGGGGCCTCAGCACTGAAGCTTTCTTT. Using reference TRBV13 and TRBJ1-1 for the parts outside the CDR3, the full variable domain is AAGVIQSPRHLIKEKRETATLKCYPIPRHDTVYWYQQGPGQDPQFLISFYEKMQSDKGSIPDRFSAQQFSDYHSELNMSSLELGDSALYFCASRSGGLSTEAFFGQGTRLTVV.